These T cell receptor beta chains were read from a single sample in a study of blood T cell repertoires in COVID-19. Clones were read by immunoSEQ multiplex PCR, and TCRdb kept only the in-frame ones, dropping some. Among about 160,000 clones, over 80% were seen once, and the ten largest hold about 6%. The sequenced sample consisted of peripheral blood. The source of these receptors is a man older than 75 with acute or convalescent COVID-19. CDR3s include the opening cysteine and the closing phenylalanine or tryptophan. A D gene is named only where the DNA matches it firmly. The size entry is marked missing in some rows and otherwise reads once, few, many or a size class.

NA	TRBV24-1	TRBD1	TRBJ2-5	CATSDLQGAGETQYF	TGTGCCACCAGTGATTTGCAGGGGGCGGGGGAGACCCAGTACTTC
NA	TRBV3-1/TRBV3-2	TRBD1	TRBJ2-1	CASSEGAGTYNEQFF	TGTGCCAGCAGCGAGGGGGCAGGCACGTACAATGAGCAGTTCTTC
once	TRBV27	TRBD2	TRBJ2-2	CASTSGSPSNTGELFF	TGTGCCAGCACCAGCGGGAGCCCCTCGAACACCGGGGAGCTGTTTTTT
NA	TRBV3-1/TRBV3-2	NA	TRBJ2-7	CASSQGQGRKYF	TGTGCCAGCAGCCAAGGTCAGGGGAGAAAGTACTTC
NA	TRBV5-4	TRBD2	TRBJ2-2	CASTVFSGGLGGELFF	TGTGCCAGCACCGTATTCTCGGGGGGGCTGGGCGGGGAGCTGTTTTTT
NA	TRBV24-1	NA	TRBJ1-3	CATSSEAGNTIYF	TGTGCCACCAGTTCTGAGGCAGGAAACACCATATATTTT
NA	TRBV11-1	TRBD1	TRBJ2-5	CASSYRDRYQETQYF	TGTGCCAGCAGCTACCGGGACAGGTACCAAGAGACCCAGTACTTC
once	TRBV15	TRBD2	TRBJ2-2	CATSRDLSGRGTGELFF	TGTGCCACCAGCAGAGATTTAAGCGGGAGAGGCACCGGGGAGCTGTTTTTT
NA	TRBV6-5	NA	TRBJ1-3	CASRPSGAGNTIYF	TGTGCCAGCAGACCTTCGGGGGCTGGAAACACCATATATTTT
NA	TRBV5-1	NA	TRBJ2-3	CASSPAGTFSPDTQYF	TGCGCCAGCAGCCCCGCCGGGACTTTCTCTCCAGATACGCAGTATTTT
NA	TRBV20-1	NA	TRBJ2-7	CSASVGGGYEQYF	TGCAGTGCTAGTGTCGGCGGAGGCTACGAGCAGTACTTC
NA	TRBV28	TRBD1	TRBJ2-7	CASRQGGRESSYEQYF	TGTGCCAGCAGGCAAGGGGGCAGGGAGAGTTCCTACGAGCAGTACTTC
NA	TRBV9	TRBD1	TRBJ1-1	CASSVDTGAYAEAFF	TGTGCCAGCAGCGTAGATACAGGGGCCTACGCTGAAGCTTTCTTT
NA	TRBV2	NA	TRBJ1-1	CASSMHGGMNTEAFF	TGTGCCAGCAGCATGCACGGGGGTATGAACACTGAAGCTTTCTTT
many	TRBV5-5	NA	TRBJ1-5	CASSLGASHNQPQHF	TGTGCCAGCAGCTTAGGGGCCAGCCACAATCAGCCCCAGCATTTT
NA	TRBV14	TRBD2	TRBJ2-3	CASSQAPAGGQYF	TGTGCCAGCAGCCAAGCCCCAGCGGGGGGCCAGTATTTT
NA	TRBV6-5	TRBD2	TRBJ2-7	CASSYSTGTSGIEQYF	TGTGCCAGCAGTTACTCGACCGGGACTAGCGGGATCGAGCAGTACTTC
NA	TRBV27	TRBD2	TRBJ2-7	CASSLSAGVPGGGTYEQYF	TGTGCCAGCAGTTTATCGGCGGGAGTACCAGGTGGGGGAACCTACGAGCAGTACTTC
once	TRBV6-1	NA	TRBJ1-2	CASSEGSYGYTF	TGTGCCAGCAGTGAGGGCAGCTATGGCTACACCTTC
once	TRBV7-8	NA	TRBJ1-3	CASSFNGQSRNTIYF	TGTGCCAGCAGCTTCAACGGACAGTCAAGAAACACCATATATTTT
once	TRBV25-1	NA	TRBJ1-6	CASSEYMPGDYNSPLHF	TGTGCCAGCAGTGAATATATGCCCGGAGATTATAATTCACCCCTCCACTTT
NA	TRBV11-2	NA	TRBJ2-1	CASSTGRYNEQFF	TGTGCCAGCAGCACTGGGCGATACAATGAGCAGTTCTTC
NA	TRBV3-1/TRBV3-2	TRBD1	TRBJ2-5	CASSQSGTGLEETQYF	TGTGCCAGCAGCCAATCCGGGACAGGGCTGGAGGAGACCCAGTACTTC
NA	TRBV6-5	NA	TRBJ1-2	CASRHSGSNYGYTF	TGTGCCAGCAGACACTCGGGATCTAACTATGGCTACACCTTC
NA	TRBV7-2	NA	TRBJ2-7	CASSPRYEQYF	TGTGCCAGCAGCCCTCGCTACGAGCAGTACTTC
once	TRBV11-2	NA	TRBJ2-1	CASSLEPSSYNEQFF	TGTGCCAGCAGCTTAGAACCTAGCTCCTACAATGAGCAGTTCTTC
NA	TRBV2	NA	TRBJ1-2	CASSVANYGYTF	TGTGCCAGCAGTGTGGCCAATTATGGCTACACCTTC
NA	TRBV29-1	TRBD1	TRBJ1-2	CSVETPGTAVRHTF	TGCAGCGTTGAAACTCCCGGGACAGCCGTTCGACACACCTTC
once	TRBV30	NA	TRBJ1-5	CAWSEGDSNQPQHF	TGTGCCTGGAGTGAGGGGGATAGCAATCAGCCCCAGCATTTT
NA	TRBV28	TRBD2	TRBJ2-2	CASSSPGLAGTGELFF	TGTGCCAGCAGTTCACCGGGACTAGCTGGCACCGGGGAGCTGTTTTTT
once	TRBV15	TRBD1	TRBJ2-1	CATSRDATGFYNEQFF	TGTGCCACCAGCAGAGATGCGACAGGGTTCTACAATGAGCAGTTCTTC
NA	TRBV27	NA	TRBJ2-7	CASSPTGTTYEQYF	TGTGCCAGCAGTCCCACCGGGACAACCTACGAGCAGTACTTC
NA	TRBV11-2	NA	TRBJ1-4	CASSLSGTYNEKLFF	TGTGCCAGCAGCTTAAGCGGGACATATAATGAAAAACTGTTTTTT
NA	TRBV27	NA	TRBJ1-1	CASNPFPGARSNTEAFF	TGTGCCAGCAACCCCTTTCCAGGGGCGAGGTCGAACACTGAAGCTTTCTTT
NA	TRBV4-1	NA	TRBJ1-1	CASSQLAGGTEAFF	TGCGCCAGCAGCCAATTGGCAGGAGGGACTGAAGCTTTCTTT
NA	TRBV9	NA	TRBJ2-7	CASSVGQGGPPSEQYF	TGTGCCAGCAGCGTAGGACAGGGAGGCCCACCTTCCGAGCAGTACTTC
NA	TRBV19	TRBD1	TRBJ1-2	CASRSDREPYGYTF	TGTGCCAGTAGGTCAGACAGGGAACCCTATGGCTACACCTTC